Many counts were recorded for the clone carrying this T cell receptor (beta chain). Its antigen is as yet unknown. These data belong to a study of regulatory T cells in long-lasting Graves disease. Study-level information: Persistent Graves' disease denoted over 5 years of antithyroid drugs plus positive TSH receptor antibodies.

Regarding time point: persistent/refractory GD, antithyroid drugs over 5 years with positive TRAb. Isolated PBMC RNA provided the starting material for the TCR library. Construction of the TCR beta libraries employed iRepertoire HTBI primers in conjunction with Arm-PCR of CDR3 regions. MiXCR was run by TCRdb on the multiplex PCR reads, yielding one entry per CDR3 protein. The sample records 400,000 or so distinct CDR3 sequences, less than 25% being singletons. The study, taken as a whole, reports: When disease was persistent, TRBV28, TRBJ1-2 and TRBJ2-5 were the favored segments.

The germline gives CDR1 SGHAT, CDR2 FQNNGV. The CDR3 sequence is 14 residues long. V lost 4 bases to trimming and J lost 3 bases, with 13 bases between them. The sample here was peripheral blood mononuclear cells (PBMCs), taken when the disease was refractory, from a patient treated with antithyroid drugs. This sequence was found in a female donor with Graves disease. V and J are TRBV11-2 and TRBJ2-7; D is perhaps TRBD1 or TRBD2 (5 bases each). The CDR3 DNA follows: TGTGCCAGCAGCTACCTGGTGGGGGTCTACGAGCAGTACTTC. This gives the protein CASSYLVGVYEQYF.